These 14 T cell receptor beta chains share one sample of origin, sequenced in a study of control samples from healthy donors and cancer patients. Profiled with immunoSEQ multiplex PCR; TCRdb holds only in-frame clones, not every one. The sample comprises around 86,000 clones, over 85% of which are singletons, and over 1.5% rests with the top ten. Input material: PBMCs. These receptors were collected from an older woman with head and neck cancer.

This chain links TRBV6-2 or TRBV6-3 with TRBJ1-5; D remains ambiguous. CDR1 and CDR2 (germline): MNHEY, SVGEGT. The CDR3 runs 12 residues. Trimming took off 5 bases at V and 5 bases at J, with 7 bases between the two ends. The DNA for the CDR3 is TGTGCCAGCAGTAACAGAGATCAGCCCCAGCATTTT. It encodes CASSNRDQPQHF.

The rearrangement joins TRBV19 to TRBJ2-5, with 9 bases that match TRBD1. Germline V gene sequence: CDR1 LNHDA, CDR2 SQIVND (reference sequence). V lost 8 bases to trimming and J lost 4 bases; unmatched junction nucleotides: 11. The CDR3 loop spans 15 amino acids. CDR3 DNA sequence: TGTGCCAGTGCCGGGACAGGGCTTCGAGGAGAGACCCAGTACTTC. As protein: CASAGTGLRGETQYF. The variable domain in full, with the rest retrieved from reference TRBV19 and TRBJ2-5, is DGGITQSPKYLFRKEGQNVTLSCEQNLNHDAMYWYRQDPGQGLRLIYYSQIVNDFQKGDIAEGYSVSREKKESFPLTVTSAQKNPTAFYLCASAGTGLRGETQYFGPGTRLLVL.

The V call is TRBV4-2, the J call TRBJ2-3; 8 nucleotides agree with TRBD2. Trimming cost V 4 bases and J 4 bases; bases outside gene matches: 13. Germline CDR1 reads LGHNA; CDR2 reads YNFKEQ. The CDR3 has 17 amino acids. CDR3 protein: CASSRPAPSGSADTQYF. As DNA, the CDR3 is TGTGCCAGCAGCCGCCCCGCGCCAAGCGGGAGTGCAGATACGCAGTATTTT.

The V call is TRBV2, the J call TRBJ2-1; 10 bases line up with TRBD2. The J segment lost 6 bases and the V segment lost 5 bases, leaving 10 bases of the junction unmatched. The length of the CDR3 is 16 residues. The germline gives CDR1 SNHLY, CDR2 FYNNEI. The CDR3 nucleotides read TGTGCCAGCAGTCCGGGACTAGCGATCGTGATCAATGAGCAGTTCTTC. Translation: CASSPGLAIVINEQFF.

This chain uses TRBV5-1 with TRBJ2-5; D not certain. Trimming pared 5 bases from V and 2 bases from J, leaving 19 bases between. This CDR3 has 16 residues. Germline lookup yields CDR1 SGHRS and CDR2 YFSETQ. The CDR3 nucleotides are TGCGCCAGCAGACCATCCCATTCGGCAGTTCAAGAGACCCAGTACTTC. Translation: CASRPSHSAVQETQYF.

The chain is built from TRBV7-3 and TRBJ1-5, with D perhaps matching TRBD1 (6 bases). The CDR3 spans 16 residues. Trimming took off 3 bases at V and 6 bases at J, with 18 bases between the two ends. Germline V gene sequence: CDR1 SGHTA, CDR2 FQGTGA. The CDR3 DNA sequence: TGTGCCAGCAGCTTTAACCATACAGGGTATAGTCAGCCCCAGCATTTT. This codes for CASSFNHTGYSQPQHF.

The chain joins TRBV4-2 to TRBJ2-7; a possible D gene is TRBD2 (5 bases). Germline CDR1 is LGHNA and CDR2 is YNFKEQ. The CDR3 sequence is 16 residues long. Trimming removed 4 bases from V and 0 bases from J, with 16 bases in between. Here the CDR3 DNA reads TGTGCCAGCAGCCGCAACATACCAGCGGACTCCTACGAGCAGTACTTC. It specifies CASSRNIPADSYEQYF.

The rearrangement joins TRBV2 to TRBJ2-1; 11 bases align to TRBD2. Losses at the gene ends were 6 bases for V and 10 bases for J; bases not matched to a gene: 5. Germline V lookup: CDR1 SNHLY, CDR2 FYNNEI. The CDR3 contains 13 residues. The CDR3: CASRTSGMGEQFF. CDR3 in DNA: TGTGCCAGCAGGACTAGCGGGATGGGGGAGCAGTTCTTC.

The chain combines TRBV2 with TRBJ2-3; TRBD2 matches 7 bases. This CDR3 has 13 amino acids. Looked up from germline, CDR1 is SNHLY and CDR2 is FYNNEI. V lost 7 bases to trimming and J lost 2 bases; unmatched junction nucleotides: 3. DNA for the CDR3: TGTGCCAGCACCGGACTAGTCACAGATACGCAGTATTTT. Protein: CASTGLVTDTQYF.

The chain joins TRBV3-1 (or the pseudogene TRBV3-2) to TRBJ2-3; tentatively, D is TRBD2 (5 bases). V lost 0 bases, J lost 8 bases, and 9 bases lay in between. The V gene's germline CDR1 is LGHDT and CDR2 YNNKEL (reference sequence). This CDR3 is 13 amino acids long. The CDR3 loop reads CASSQDTGGTQYF. DNA for the CDR3: TGTGCCAGCAGCCAAGATACTGGAGGTACGCAGTATTTT.

The rearrangement uses TRBV28 and TRBJ2-7; 15 bases are a match to TRBD2. The germline gives CDR1 MDHEN, CDR2 SYDVKM. There are 16 residues in the CDR3. V was pared by 4 bases and J by 3 bases, with 4 bases of the junction left unmatched. Written as DNA, the CDR3 is TGTGCCAGCAGTTCGGGACTAGCGGGAGGTATCTACGAGCAGTACTTC. Translation gives CASSSGLAGGIYEQYF.

The chain recombines TRBV2 with TRBJ2-2; 8 bases are shared with TRBD1. The CDR3 spans 15 residues. CDR1 and CDR2 (germline): SNHLY, FYNNEI. V was clipped by 7 bases and J by 4 bases; unmatched bases: 8. The CDR3 DNA is TGTGCCAGCAACCCGGGACAGGCCGCCACCGGGGAGCTGTTTTTT. Translation: CASNPGQAATGELFF.

The chain is built from TRBV6-5 and TRBJ2-1; D may match TRBD1 or TRBD2 (5 bases each). The germline gives CDR1 MNHEY, CDR2 SVGAGI. Deletions cut 4 bases from V and 3 bases from J, with 16 bases between. This CDR3 contains 16 residues. The CDR3 loop reads CASSSPSGGNYNEQFF. CDR3 DNA: TGTGCCAGCAGTTCCCCTAGTGGGGGAAACTACAATGAGCAGTTCTTC.

The gene calls are TRBV24-1 and TRBJ1-1; no definite D call. The CDR3 totals 14 residues. Trimming cost V 7 bases and J 1 base, with 12 bases left between them. Germline loops: CDR1 KGHDR, CDR2 SFDVKD. The CDR3 DNA reads TGTGCCACCAGCCAGCGGACGCAGAACACTGAAGCTTTCTTT. Amino acid sequence: CATSQRTQNTEAFF.